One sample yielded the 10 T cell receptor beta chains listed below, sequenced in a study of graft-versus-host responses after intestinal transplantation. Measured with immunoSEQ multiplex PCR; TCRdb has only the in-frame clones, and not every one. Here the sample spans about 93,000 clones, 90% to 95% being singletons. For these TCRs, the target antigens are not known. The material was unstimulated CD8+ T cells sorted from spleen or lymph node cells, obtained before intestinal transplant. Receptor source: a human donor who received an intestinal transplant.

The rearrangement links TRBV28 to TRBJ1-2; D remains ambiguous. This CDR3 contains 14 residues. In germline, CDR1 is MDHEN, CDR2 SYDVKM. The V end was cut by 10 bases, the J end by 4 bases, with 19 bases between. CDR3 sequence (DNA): TGTGCCACCCTCCTCTCAGGCAGTAGCTATGGCTACACCTTC. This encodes CATLLSGSSYGYTF.

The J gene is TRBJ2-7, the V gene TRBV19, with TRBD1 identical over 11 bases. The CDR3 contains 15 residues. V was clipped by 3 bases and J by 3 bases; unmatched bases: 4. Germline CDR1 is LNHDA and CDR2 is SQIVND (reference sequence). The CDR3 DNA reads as TGTGCCAGTAGTATCGGGACAGGGGGTTACTACGAGCAGTACTTC. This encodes CASSIGTGGYYEQYF.

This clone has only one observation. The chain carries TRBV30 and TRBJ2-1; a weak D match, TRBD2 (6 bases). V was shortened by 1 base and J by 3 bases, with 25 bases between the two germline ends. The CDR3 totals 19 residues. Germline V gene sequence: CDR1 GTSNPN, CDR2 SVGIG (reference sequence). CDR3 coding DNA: TGTGCCTGGAGTGGGGAGGATGGGGGAGGCTTATGGGTCTACAATGAGCAGTTCTTC. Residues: CAWSGEDGGGLWVYNEQFF.

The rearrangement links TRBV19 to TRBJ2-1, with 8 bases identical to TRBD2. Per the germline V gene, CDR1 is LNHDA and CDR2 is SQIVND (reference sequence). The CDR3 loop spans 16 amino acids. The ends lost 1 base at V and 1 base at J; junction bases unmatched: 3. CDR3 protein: CASSIGPGGSYNEQFF. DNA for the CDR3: TGTGCCAGTAGTATAGGACCGGGAGGGTCCTACAATGAGCAGTTCTTC. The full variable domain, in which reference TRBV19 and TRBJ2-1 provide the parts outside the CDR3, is DGGITQSPKYLFRKEGQNVTLSCEQNLNHDAMYWYRQDPGQGLRLIYYSQIVNDFQKGDIAEGYSVSREKKESFPLTVTSAQKNPTAFYLCASSIGPGGSYNEQFFGPGTRLTVL.

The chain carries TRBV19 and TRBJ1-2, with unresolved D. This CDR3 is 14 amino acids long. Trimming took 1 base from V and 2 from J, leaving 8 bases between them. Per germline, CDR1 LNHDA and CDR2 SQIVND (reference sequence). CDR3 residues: CASSIGFGNYGYTF. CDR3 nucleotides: TGTGCCAGTAGTATAGGATTCGGGAACTATGGCTACACCTTC.

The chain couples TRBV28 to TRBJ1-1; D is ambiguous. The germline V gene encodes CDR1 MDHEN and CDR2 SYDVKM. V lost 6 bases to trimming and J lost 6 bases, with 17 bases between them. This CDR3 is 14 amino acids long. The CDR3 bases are TGTGCCAGCAGGGGCGAGCCCCCTGGCGCTGAAGCTTTCTTT. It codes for CASRGEPPGAEAFF.

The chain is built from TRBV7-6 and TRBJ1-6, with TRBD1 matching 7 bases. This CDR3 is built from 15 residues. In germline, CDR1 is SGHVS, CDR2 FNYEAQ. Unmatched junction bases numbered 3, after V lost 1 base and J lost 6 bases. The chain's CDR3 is CASSLEAGGNSPLHF. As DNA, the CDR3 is TGTGCCAGCAGCTTAGAGGCAGGGGGTAATTCACCCCTCCACTTT.

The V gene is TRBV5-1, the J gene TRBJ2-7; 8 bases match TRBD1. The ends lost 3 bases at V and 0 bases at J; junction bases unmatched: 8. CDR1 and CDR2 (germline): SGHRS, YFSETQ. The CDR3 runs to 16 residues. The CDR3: CASSWARTGTSYEQYF. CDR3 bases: TGCGCCAGCAGCTGGGCAAGGACAGGGACCTCCTACGAGCAGTACTTC. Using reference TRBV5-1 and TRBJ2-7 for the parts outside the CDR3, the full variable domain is KAGVTQTPRYLIKTRGQQVTLSCSPISGHRSVSWYQQTPGQGLQFLFEYFSETQRNKGNFPGRFSGRQFSNSRSEMNVSTLELGDSALYLCASSWARTGTSYEQYFGPGTRLTVT.

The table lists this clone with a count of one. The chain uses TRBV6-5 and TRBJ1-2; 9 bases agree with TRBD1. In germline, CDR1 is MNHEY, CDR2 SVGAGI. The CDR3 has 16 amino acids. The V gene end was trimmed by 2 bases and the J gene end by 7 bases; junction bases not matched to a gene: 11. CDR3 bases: TGTGCCAGCAGTTACCAATCGGGACAGGGATTTAGTGGCTACACCTTC. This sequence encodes CASSYQSGQGFSGYTF.

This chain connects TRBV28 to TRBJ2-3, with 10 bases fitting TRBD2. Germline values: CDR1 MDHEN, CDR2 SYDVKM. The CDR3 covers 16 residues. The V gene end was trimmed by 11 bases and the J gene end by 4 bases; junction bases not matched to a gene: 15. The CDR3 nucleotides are TGTGCCTCAGAGGACATAGCGGGAGGCCACGCAGATACGCAGTATTTT. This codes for CASEDIAGGHADTQYF.